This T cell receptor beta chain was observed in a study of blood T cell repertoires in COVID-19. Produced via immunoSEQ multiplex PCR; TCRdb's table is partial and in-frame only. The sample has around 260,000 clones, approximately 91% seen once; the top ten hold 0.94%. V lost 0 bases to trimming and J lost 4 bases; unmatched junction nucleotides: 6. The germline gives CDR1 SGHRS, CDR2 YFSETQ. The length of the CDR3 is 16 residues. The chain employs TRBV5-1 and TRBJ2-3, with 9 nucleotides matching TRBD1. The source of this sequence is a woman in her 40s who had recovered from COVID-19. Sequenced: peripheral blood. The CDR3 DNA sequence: TGCGCCAGCAGCTTGGGACAGGGGGGTAGGTCAGATACGCAGTATTTT. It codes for CASSLGQGGRSDTQYF.